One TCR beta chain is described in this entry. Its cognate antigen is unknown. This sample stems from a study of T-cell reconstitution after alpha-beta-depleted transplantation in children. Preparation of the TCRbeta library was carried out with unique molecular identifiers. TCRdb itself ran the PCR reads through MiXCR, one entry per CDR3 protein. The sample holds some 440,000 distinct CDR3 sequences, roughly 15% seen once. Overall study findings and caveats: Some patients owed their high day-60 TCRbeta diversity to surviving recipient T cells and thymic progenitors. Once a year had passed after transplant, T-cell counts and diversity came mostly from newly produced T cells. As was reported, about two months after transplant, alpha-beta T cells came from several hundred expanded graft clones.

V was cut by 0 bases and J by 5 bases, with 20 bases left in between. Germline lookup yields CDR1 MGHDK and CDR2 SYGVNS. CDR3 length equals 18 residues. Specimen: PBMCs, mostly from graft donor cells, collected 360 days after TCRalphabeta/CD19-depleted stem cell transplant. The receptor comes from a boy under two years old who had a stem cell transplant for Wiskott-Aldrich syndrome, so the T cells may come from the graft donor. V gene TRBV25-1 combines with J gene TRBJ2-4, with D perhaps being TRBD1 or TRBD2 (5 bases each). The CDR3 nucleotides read TGTGCCAGCAGTGAATATATAATGCCGGGACCTGGGGAAAACATTCAGTACTTC. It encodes CASSEYIMPGPGENIQYF.